Given below is one TCR beta chain in context. Its target is not known. A single record per CDR3 protein comes from TCRdb applying MiXCR to the 5' RACE reads. This table holds approximately 490,000 distinct CDR3 sequences, 20% to 25% found once. This record comes from a study of identical twins. The study, taken as a whole, reports: Sequences that were out-of-frame, alpha and twin-shared displayed an excess of low generation probability.

CDR3 size: 14 residues. Germline assignment: CDR1 DFQATT and CDR2 SNEGSKA (reference sequence). The V end lost 2 bases, the J end lost 10 bases, and 18 bases lay between the germline ends. The same data also contributed to another study, on yellow fever vaccine responses in identical twins.

This TCR was sampled from a woman under 30 in good health. The sequenced sample was CD4+ T cells sorted from blood. This chain connects TRBV20-1 to TRBJ2-1; D is uncertain. The CDR3 region is CSARQVGLRKEQFF. Here the CDR3 DNA reads TGCAGTGCTAGACAAGTCGGTTTGCGTAAAGAGCAGTTCTTC.